This T cell receptor beta chain originates from a study of blood T cell repertoires in COVID-19. Authors' processing steps: Estimation of nucleated cell counts was performed using reference gene primer amplification. TCRdb's table, derived via immunoSEQ multiplex PCR, lists solely in-frame clones and lacks some. V and J calls plus clone size are reproduced from that table; the DNA served to infer D and trimming. The data show 250,000 to 350,000 clones, with around 87% seen just once and 6.5% to 9.5% held by the top ten. Deletions cut 0 bases from V and 5 bases from J, with 16 bases between. Germline V lookup: CDR1 SNHLY, CDR2 FYNNEI. This CDR3 comprises 16 residues.

The source material was peripheral blood. J is TRBJ2-5 and V is TRBV2; TRBD1 is a possible D gene (7 bases). The clonotype was recovered from a woman aged 45-65 years who had recovered from COVID-19. The DNA of the CDR3 is TGTGCCAGCAGTGAAGCGGGCTTCAGGGGGAGGGAGACCCAGTACTTC. Amino acid sequence: CASSEAGFRGRETQYF.